This T cell receptor (beta chain) was recorded in a study of blood T cell repertoires in COVID-19. For the study at large: From T cells, B-cell-depleted T cells, or PBMCs came the material, which was cDNA or gDNA.

TCRdb's table, derived via immunoSEQ multiplex PCR, lists solely in-frame clones and lacks some. Here the sample spans some 400,000 clones, around 89% being singletons. Donors in Cohort 3 counted as recovered after two negative PCRs, clearance, or symptom resolution. The V gene's germline CDR1 is MNHEY and CDR2 SMNVEV (reference sequence). V dropped 5 bases and J dropped 3; count of bases not matched to a gene: 4. The CDR3 is made up of 14 amino acids. This receptor was identified in a young man who had recovered from COVID-19. The V call is TRBV27, the J call TRBJ2-7; 10 nucleotides line up with TRBD2. The sequenced sample was PBMCs or T cells enriched from blood (not recorded which). CDR3 region: CASSLAGVSYEQYF. CDR3 in DNA: TGTGCCAGCAGTCTAGCGGGAGTTAGCTACGAGCAGTACTTC.